The 20 T cell receptor beta chains listed next were all sequenced from one sample in a study of response to subunit inactivated influenza vaccine. TCRdb re-called the RT-PCR reads with MiXCR, one entry per CDR3 protein. Counted here are some 160,000 distinct CDR3 sequences, about a tenth occurring once; the ten biggest clones make up around 12%. The sequencing used non-naive T cells sorted from PBMCs, collected more than 35 days after vaccination. The receptors were gathered from a man aged 50-59 years who received an inactivated influenza vaccine.

This clonotype was observed many times. V and J are TRBV7-2 and TRBJ1-5, with D perhaps TRBD1 (6 bases). V was cut by 3 bases and J by 1 base, with 10 bases left in between. CDR3 length equals 15 residues. Per germline, CDR1 SGHTA and CDR2 FQGNSA. The CDR3 loop is CASSFRGSSNQPQHF. The CDR3 DNA is TGTGCCAGCAGCTTTAGGGGGAGCAGCAATCAGCCCCAGCATTTT.

This clonotype occurred a few times. The chain uses TRBV11-1 and TRBJ2-2; weak D call: TRBD2 (6 bases). CDR3 length: 19 amino acids. In germline, CDR1 is SGHAT, CDR2 FQDESV (reference sequence). V gave up 5 bases and J gave up 1 base, with 23 bases separating them. CDR3 bases: TGTGCCAGCAGCCTCACCGGGAGCCCGACGGGTGGGAACACCGGGGAGCTGTTTTTT. Its protein is CASSLTGSPTGGNTGELFF.

This clonotype was picked up a small number of times. J is TRBJ2-6 and V is TRBV29-1; maybe TRBD2 (6 bases). V was trimmed by 4 bases and J by 0 bases, leaving 10 bases between them. The CDR3 covers 15 residues. The germline V gene encodes CDR1 SQVTM and CDR2 ANQGSEA. Here the CDR3 DNA reads TGCAGCGTTGGTGTCGGGAGCTCTGGGGCCAACGTCCTGACTTTC. Translated, it gives CSVGVGSSGANVLTF. Looking up the rest from reference TRBV29-1 and TRBJ2-6 gives the full variable domain: SAVISQKPSRDICQRGTSLTIQCQVDSQVTMMFWYRQQPGQSLTLIATANQGSEATYESGFVIDKFPISRPNLTFSTLTVSNMSPEDSSIYLCSVGVGSSGANVLTFGAGSRLTVL.

This clonotype showed up many times. The rearrangement uses TRBV5-1 and TRBJ2-5; D is ambiguous. In germline, CDR1 is SGHRS, CDR2 YFSETQ. CDR3 length equals 14 residues. V dropped 5 bases and J dropped 5 bases, with 16 bases sitting between them. The CDR3 region has the DNA TGCGCCAGCAGGAGAGGATCCGTAGAGGAGACCCAGTACTTC. Protein: CASRRGSVEETQYF.

This clonotype came up many times. The V and J genes are TRBV6-2 or TRBV6-3 and TRBJ2-1; D ambiguous. V was pared by 3 bases and J by 5 bases, with 11 bases between. The CDR3 loop spans 14 amino acids. Germline values: CDR1 MNHEY, CDR2 SVGEGT. The CDR3 protein is CASSYEPGNNEQFF. CDR3 sequence (DNA): TGTGCCAGCAGTTATGAGCCAGGAAACAATGAGCAGTTCTTC.

This clonotype was found a few times. CDR3 DNA sequence: TGTGCCAGCAGAAGCTTTGAAGCTTTCTTT. Translating gives CASRSFEAFF. J is TRBJ1-1 and V is TRBV28; D ambiguous. V was trimmed by 6 bases and J by 7 bases, leaving 6 bases between them. The length of the CDR3 is 10 residues. The germline V gene has CDR1 MDHEN and CDR2 SYDVKM. Looking up the rest from reference TRBV28 and TRBJ1-1 gives the full variable domain: DVKVTQSSRYLVKRTGEKVFLECVQDMDHENMFWYRQDPGLGLRLIYFSYDVKMKEKGDIPEGYSVSREKKERFSLILESASTNQTSMYLCASRSFEAFFGQGTRLTVV.

This clonotype was seen repeatedly, ten times or more. The chain employs TRBV5-6 and TRBJ2-7; no firm D call. The germline CDR1 and CDR2 sequences are SGHDT and YYEEEE. The CDR3 consists of 12 residues. The germline V and J ends were trimmed by 4 bases and 4 bases, with 9 bases remaining between them. CDR3 sequence reads: CASSRTDYEQYF. The CDR3 DNA reads TGTGCCAGCAGCCGCACAGATTACGAGCAGTACTTC.

This clonotype was observed a few times. The J gene is TRBJ1-5, the V gene TRBV7-2, with D hard to call. The CDR3 extends over 15 amino acids. Per the germline V gene, CDR1 is SGHTA and CDR2 is FQGNSA. V dropped 5 bases and J dropped 0 bases, with 11 bases sitting between them. The CDR3 nucleotides are TGTGCCAGCAGCCAAGCCCCCTATAGCAATCAGCCCCAGCATTTT. It codes for CASSQAPYSNQPQHF.

The table lists this clonotype with many counts. The rearrangement joins TRBV20-1 to TRBJ2-7, with 8 bases fitting TRBD1. Trimming at V came to 0 bases and at J to 3 bases, leaving 16 bases not matched to a gene. Germline V CDR1 and CDR2: DFQATT, SNEGSKA (reference sequence). The CDR3 spans 18 residues. The DNA for the CDR3 is TGCAGTGCTAGAGATATCGCGGCAGGGGGCCACCTAATCTACGAGCAGTACTTC. The encoded protein is CSARDIAAGGHLIYEQYF.

The rearrangement joins TRBV6-5 to TRBJ1-2; D unresolved. In germline, CDR1 is MNHEY, CDR2 SVGAGI. Trimming took 2 bases from V and 3 from J, leaving 7 bases between them. There are 13 residues in the CDR3. CDR3 nucleotides: TGTGCCAGCAGTTACAACCGCTACTATGGCTACACCTTC. Protein: CASSYNRYYGYTF.

The genes are TRBV5-5 and TRBJ1-3; D not certain. Trimming removed 4 bases from V and 0 bases from J, with 14 bases in between. CDR1 and CDR2 (germline): SGHKS, YYEKEE (reference sequence). The CDR3 is 16 amino acids. CDR3 in amino acids: CASSRTVQSSGNTIYF. In DNA form, the CDR3 reads TGTGCCAGCAGCCGAACGGTCCAGAGCTCTGGAAACACCATATATTTT. Together with reference TRBV5-5 and TRBJ1-3, the CDR3 gives the full variable domain: DAGVTQSPTHLIKTRGQQVTLRCSPISGHKSVSWYQQVLGQGPQFIFQYYEKEERGRGNFPDRFSARQFPNYSSELNVNALLLGDSALYLCASSRTVQSSGNTIYFGEGSWLTVV.

This clonotype was recorded a few times. The chain links TRBV28 to TRBJ1-2; TRBD1 is a possible D gene (5 bases). CDR3 size: 14 residues. Trimming pared 8 bases from V and 2 bases from J, leaving 15 bases between. From germline, CDR1 is MDHEN and CDR2 SYDVKM. CDR3 sequence reads: CASFEFKGNYGYTF. CDR3 nucleotide sequence: TGTGCCAGCTTCGAGTTTAAGGGGAACTATGGCTACACCTTC.

The V call is TRBV19, the J call TRBJ1-1; possibly TRBD1 for D (5 bases). The V and J ends lost 3 bases and 4 bases respectively, with 9 bases between them. Germline V gives CDR1 LNHDA, CDR2 SQIVND (reference sequence). This CDR3 is built from 13 residues. DNA for the CDR3: TGTGCCAGTAGTATGGGGGTCGGCACTGAAGCTTTCTTT. This codes for CASSMGVGTEAFF. Drawing the rest from reference TRBV19 and TRBJ1-1, the complete variable domain is DGGITQSPKYLFRKEGQNVTLSCEQNLNHDAMYWYRQDPGQGLRLIYYSQIVNDFQKGDIAEGYSVSREKKESFPLTVTSAQKNPTAFYLCASSMGVGTEAFFGQGTRLTVV.

This clonotype appeared a few times. The rearrangement links TRBV7-2 to TRBJ2-5; D may be TRBD1 (5 bases). Germline CDR1 SGHTA, CDR2 FQGNSA. The V gene lost 2 bases and the J gene lost 4 bases, with 14 bases spanning the gap. This CDR3 contains 15 residues. The DNA for the CDR3 is TGTGCCAGCAGCTTACGGCCTCAGGGCCCAGAGACCCAGTACTTC. Its protein is CASSLRPQGPETQYF.

The rearrangement links TRBV12-3 or TRBV12-4 to TRBJ2-1, with D possibly being TRBD2 (6 bases). The CDR3 is 14 amino acids. Trimming took 4 bases from V and 8 from J, leaving 15 bases between them. The CDR3 sequence is CASSSRDWGHEQFF. DNA of the CDR3: TGTGCCAGCAGTTCCCGGGACTGGGGCCATGAGCAGTTCTTC.

This clonotype was picked up many times. The genes are TRBV5-1 and TRBJ2-2; D is uncertain. The CDR3 length is 15 residues. CDR1 and CDR2 (germline): SGHRS, YFSETQ. V lost 0 bases to trimming and J lost 1 base, with 7 bases between them. The chain's CDR3 is CASSLAGRNTGELFF. DNA for the CDR3: TGCGCCAGCAGCTTGGCGGGCCGGAACACCGGGGAGCTGTTTTTT.

The rearrangement links TRBV7-9 to TRBJ2-1, with 8 positions matching TRBD1. Germline assignment: CDR1 SEHNR and CDR2 FQNEAQ (reference sequence). The CDR3 totals 16 residues. The V gene end was trimmed by 2 bases and the J gene end by 5 bases; junction bases not matched to a gene: 8. CDR3 DNA: TGTGCCAGCAGCTTATCCAGGGGGCTCACCCACAATGAGCAGTTCTTC. Its protein is CASSLSRGLTHNEQFF.

This clonotype came up once. This chain joins TRBV11-2 and TRBJ2-6; D may be TRBD2 (6 bases). This CDR3 is 19 amino acids long. Germline CDR1 SGHAT, CDR2 FQNNGV. V lost 4 bases and J 0 bases, leaving 19 bases between the germline ends. The CDR3, as DNA: TGTGCCAGCAGCTCGCGCGCGTTGCGGGGACCCTCTGGGGCCAACGTCCTGACTTTC. As protein: CASSSRALRGPSGANVLTF.

This clonotype was detected only a few times. The V and J genes are TRBV29-1 and TRBJ2-3; TRBD1 agrees at 8 bases. The V segment lost 6 bases and the J segment 4 bases; nucleotides outside the gene matches: 9. Per the germline V gene, CDR1 is SQVTM and CDR2 is ANQGSEA. This CDR3 comprises 14 residues. CDR3 in amino acids: CSVDGQGRPDTQYF. The CDR3 DNA reads TGCAGCGTAGACGGACAGGGAAGACCAGATACGCAGTATTTT.

This clonotype showed up many times. This chain uses TRBV6-1 with TRBJ1-6; 8 positions match TRBD1. Germline CDR1 reads MNHNS; CDR2 reads SASEGT. V dropped 5 bases and J dropped 4; count of bases not matched to a gene: 13. This CDR3 contains 18 residues. The CDR3 region is CASSYELHRGDYNSPLHF. As DNA, the CDR3 is TGTGCCAGCAGTTACGAGCTTCACAGGGGGGATTATAATTCACCCCTCCACTTT.